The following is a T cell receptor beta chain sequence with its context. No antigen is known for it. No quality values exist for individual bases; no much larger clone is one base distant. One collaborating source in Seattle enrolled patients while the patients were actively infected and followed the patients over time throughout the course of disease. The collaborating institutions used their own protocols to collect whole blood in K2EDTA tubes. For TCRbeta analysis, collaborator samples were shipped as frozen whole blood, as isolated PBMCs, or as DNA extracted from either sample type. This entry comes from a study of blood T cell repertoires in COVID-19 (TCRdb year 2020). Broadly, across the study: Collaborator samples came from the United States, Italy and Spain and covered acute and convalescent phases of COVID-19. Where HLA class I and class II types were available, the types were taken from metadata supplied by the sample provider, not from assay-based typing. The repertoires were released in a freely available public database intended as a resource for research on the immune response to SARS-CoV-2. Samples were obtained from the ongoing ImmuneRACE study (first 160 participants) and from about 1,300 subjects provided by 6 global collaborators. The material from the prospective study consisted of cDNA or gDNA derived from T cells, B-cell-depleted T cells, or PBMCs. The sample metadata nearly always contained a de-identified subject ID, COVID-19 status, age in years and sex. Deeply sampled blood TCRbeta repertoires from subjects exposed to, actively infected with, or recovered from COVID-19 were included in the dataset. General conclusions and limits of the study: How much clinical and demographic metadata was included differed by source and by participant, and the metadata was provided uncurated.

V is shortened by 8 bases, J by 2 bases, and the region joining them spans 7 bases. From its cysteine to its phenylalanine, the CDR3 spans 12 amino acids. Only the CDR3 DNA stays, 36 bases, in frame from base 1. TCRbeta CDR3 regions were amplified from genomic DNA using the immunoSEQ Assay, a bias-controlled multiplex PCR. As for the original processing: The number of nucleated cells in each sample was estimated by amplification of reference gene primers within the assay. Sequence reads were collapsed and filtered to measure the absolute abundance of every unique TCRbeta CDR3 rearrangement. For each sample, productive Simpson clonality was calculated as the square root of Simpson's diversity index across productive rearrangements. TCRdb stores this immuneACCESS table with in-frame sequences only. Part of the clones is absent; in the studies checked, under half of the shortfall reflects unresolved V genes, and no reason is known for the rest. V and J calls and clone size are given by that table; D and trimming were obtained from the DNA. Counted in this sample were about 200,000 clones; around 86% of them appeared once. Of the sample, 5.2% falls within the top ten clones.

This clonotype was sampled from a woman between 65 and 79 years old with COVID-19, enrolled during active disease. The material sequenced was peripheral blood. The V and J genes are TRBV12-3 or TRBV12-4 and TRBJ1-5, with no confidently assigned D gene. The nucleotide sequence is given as TGTGCCAGCCAGAAAGGCAATCAGCCCCAGCATTTT. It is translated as CASQKGNQPQHF.